This T cell receptor beta chain was observed in a study of CD8 T cells in ankylosing spondylitis. General study findings and limits: Made up of under 10 highly homologous variants, a TCR beta motif appeared characteristic of ankylosing spondylitis blood.

The CDR3 runs 17 residues. V was pared by 6 bases and J by 5 bases, with 12 bases of the junction left unmatched. Germline lookup yields CDR1 SEHNR and CDR2 FQNEAQ (reference sequence). As concerns this clonotype: The target antigen is unknown.

Each CDR3 protein gets one entry after TCRdb re-called the 5' RACE reads with MiXCR. Here the sample spans under 550,000 distinct CDR3 sequences, 20% to 30% being singletons. The chain combines TRBV7-9 with TRBJ2-1; 11 bases match TRBD2. This receptor was identified in a male donor with ankylosing spondylitis. The sample taken for sequencing was blood, either unsorted or a sorted T cell fraction (not recorded which). CDR3: CASSPTGGLAENNEQFF. CDR3 DNA sequence: TGTGCCAGCAGTCCGACAGGGGGACTAGCGGAGAACAATGAGCAGTTCTTC.